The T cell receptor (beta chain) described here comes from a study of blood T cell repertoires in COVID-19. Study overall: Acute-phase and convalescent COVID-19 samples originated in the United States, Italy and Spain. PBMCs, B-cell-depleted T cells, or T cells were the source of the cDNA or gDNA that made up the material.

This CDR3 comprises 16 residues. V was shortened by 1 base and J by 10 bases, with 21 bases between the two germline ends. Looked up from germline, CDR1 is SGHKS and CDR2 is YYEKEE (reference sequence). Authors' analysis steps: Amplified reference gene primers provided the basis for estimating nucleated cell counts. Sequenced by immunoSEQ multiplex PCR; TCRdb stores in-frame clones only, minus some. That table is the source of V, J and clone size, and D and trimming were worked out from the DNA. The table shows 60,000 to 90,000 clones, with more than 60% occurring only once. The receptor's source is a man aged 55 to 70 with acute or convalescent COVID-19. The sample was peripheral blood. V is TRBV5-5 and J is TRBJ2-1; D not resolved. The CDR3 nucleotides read TGTGCCAGCAGCTTGTCGGCAGGTCCAGGCGATCGGGAGCAGTTCTTC. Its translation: CASSLSAGPGDREQFF.